This TCR beta chain was captured by sequencing in a study of blood T cell repertoires in COVID-19. Across the study: Samples of COVID-19 (acute and convalescent) were obtained from the United States, Italy and Spain.

Methods used by the authors: Quantification of nucleated cells was approximated via reference gene primer amplification. Produced via immunoSEQ multiplex PCR; TCRdb's table is partial and in-frame only. The DNA gave D and trimming, while V, J and clone size come from that table. The data show about 210,000 clones, around 89% seen once. V shed 0 bases and J 5 bases; nucleotides not matched to a gene: 5. The germline gives CDR1 SGHRS, CDR2 YFSETQ. The CDR3 is 14 amino acids. Self-reported history from a screening survey and questionnaire set each donor's cohort. Input material: PBMCs or T cells enriched from blood (not recorded which). The J gene is TRBJ2-7, the V gene TRBV5-1, with 7 bases that match TRBD1. The receptor comes from a young woman who had recovered from COVID-19. This CDR3 reads CASSLGQGGNEQYF. Written as DNA, the CDR3 is TGCGCCAGCAGCTTGGGACAGGGCGGCAACGAGCAGTACTTC.